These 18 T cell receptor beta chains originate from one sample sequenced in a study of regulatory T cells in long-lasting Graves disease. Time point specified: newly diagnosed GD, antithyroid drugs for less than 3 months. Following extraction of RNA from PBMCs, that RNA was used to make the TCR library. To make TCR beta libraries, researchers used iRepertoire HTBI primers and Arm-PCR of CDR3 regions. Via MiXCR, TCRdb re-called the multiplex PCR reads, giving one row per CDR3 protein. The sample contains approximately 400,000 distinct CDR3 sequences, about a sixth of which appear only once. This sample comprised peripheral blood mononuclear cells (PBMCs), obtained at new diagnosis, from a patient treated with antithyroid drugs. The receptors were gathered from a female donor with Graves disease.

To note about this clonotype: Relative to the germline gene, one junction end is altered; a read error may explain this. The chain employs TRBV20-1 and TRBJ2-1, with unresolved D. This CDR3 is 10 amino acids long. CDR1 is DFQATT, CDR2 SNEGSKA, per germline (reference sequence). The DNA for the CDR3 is TGCAGTGGCCCCGGCGTCTTGTCTGGGTTC. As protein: CSGPGVLSGF.

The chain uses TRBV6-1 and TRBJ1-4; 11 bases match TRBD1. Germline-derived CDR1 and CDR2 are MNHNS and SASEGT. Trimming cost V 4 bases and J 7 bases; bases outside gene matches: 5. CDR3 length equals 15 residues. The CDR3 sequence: CASSAYGTGGEKLFF. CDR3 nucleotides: TGTGCCAGCAGTGCCTACGGGACAGGGGGTGAAAAACTGTTTTTT.

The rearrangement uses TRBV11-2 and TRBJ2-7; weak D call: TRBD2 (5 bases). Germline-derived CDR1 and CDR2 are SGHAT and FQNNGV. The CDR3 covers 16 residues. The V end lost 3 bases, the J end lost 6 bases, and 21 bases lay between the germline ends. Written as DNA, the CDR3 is TGTGCCAGCAGCTTCCCCGGGGTGTTATCGGTACTCGAGCAGTACTTC. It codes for CASSFPGVLSVLEQYF.

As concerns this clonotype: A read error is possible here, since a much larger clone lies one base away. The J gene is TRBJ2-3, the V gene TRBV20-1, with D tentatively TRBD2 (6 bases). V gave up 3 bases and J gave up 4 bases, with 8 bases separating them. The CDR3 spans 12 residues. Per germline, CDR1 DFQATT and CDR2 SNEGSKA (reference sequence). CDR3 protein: CSASWGADTQYF. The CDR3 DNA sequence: TGCAGTGCTAGCTGGGGGGCAGATACGCAGTATTTT.

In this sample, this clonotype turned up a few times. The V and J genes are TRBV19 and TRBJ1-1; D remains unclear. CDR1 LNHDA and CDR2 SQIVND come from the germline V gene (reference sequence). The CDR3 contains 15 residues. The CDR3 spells CATIPRRGSNTEAFF. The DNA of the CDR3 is TGTGCGACAATCCCACGACGAGGGAGCAACACTGAAGCTTTCTTT.

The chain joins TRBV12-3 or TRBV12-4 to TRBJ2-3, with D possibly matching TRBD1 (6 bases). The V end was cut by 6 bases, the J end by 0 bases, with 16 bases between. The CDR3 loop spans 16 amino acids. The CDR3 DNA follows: TGTGCCAGCAGCCCCGGGACAACCTTTAGCACAGATACGCAGTATTTT. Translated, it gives CASSPGTTFSTDTQYF.

CDR3 loop: CASKRSGTYEQYF. As DNA, the CDR3 is TGTGCCAGCAAAAGAAGCGGGACCTACGAGCAGTACTTC. The chain is built from TRBV3-1 and TRBJ2-7; 7 bases match TRBD2. The germline V gene encodes CDR1 LGHDT and CDR2 YNNKEL (reference sequence). This CDR3 contains 13 residues. J gave up 2 bases and V 7 bases, and 5 bases lay outside the gene matches.

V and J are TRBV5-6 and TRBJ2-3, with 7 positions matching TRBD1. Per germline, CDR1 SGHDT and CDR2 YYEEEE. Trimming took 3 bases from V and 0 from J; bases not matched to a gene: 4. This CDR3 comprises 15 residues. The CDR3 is CASSSGTVSTDTQYF. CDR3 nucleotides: TGTGCCAGCAGCTCCGGGACAGTCAGCACAGATACGCAGTATTTT. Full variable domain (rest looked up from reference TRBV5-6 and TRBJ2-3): DAGVTQSPTHLIKTRGQQVTLRCSPKSGHDTVSWYQQALGQGPQFIFQYYEEEERQRGNFPDRFSGHQFPNYSSELNVNALLLGDSALYLCASSSGTVSTDTQYFGPGTRLTVL.

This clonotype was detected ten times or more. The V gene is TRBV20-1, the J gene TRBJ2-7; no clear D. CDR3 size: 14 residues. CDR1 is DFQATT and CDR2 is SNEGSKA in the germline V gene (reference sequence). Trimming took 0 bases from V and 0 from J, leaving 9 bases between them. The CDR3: CSARDPTSSYEQYF. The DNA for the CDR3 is TGCAGTGCTAGAGATCCCACCAGCTCCTACGAGCAGTACTTC.

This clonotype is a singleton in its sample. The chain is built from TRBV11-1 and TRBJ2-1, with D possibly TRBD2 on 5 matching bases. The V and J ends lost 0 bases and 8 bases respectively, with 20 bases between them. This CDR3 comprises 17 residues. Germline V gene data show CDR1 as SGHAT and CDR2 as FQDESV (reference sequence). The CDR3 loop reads CASSLASEGPKVHEQFF. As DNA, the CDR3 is TGTGCCAGCAGCTTAGCTAGCGAAGGCCCCAAAGTACATGAGCAGTTCTTC.

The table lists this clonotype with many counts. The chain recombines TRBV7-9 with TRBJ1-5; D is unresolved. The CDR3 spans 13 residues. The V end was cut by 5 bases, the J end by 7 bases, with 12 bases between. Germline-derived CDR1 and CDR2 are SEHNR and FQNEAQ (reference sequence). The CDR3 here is CASSPTGSQPQHF. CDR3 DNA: TGTGCCAGCAGCCCCACGGGCAGCCAGCCCCAGCATTTT.

The CDR3 sequence is CASRAGGSRAEQFF. The CDR3 DNA sequence: TGTGCCAGCAGGGCGGGAGGATCCCGTGCTGAGCAGTTCTTC. This chain connects TRBV5-6 to TRBJ2-5, with 8 bases lining up with TRBD2. The DNA end lines up better with TRBJ2-1; the J call may be wrong. Germline CDR1 is SGHDT and CDR2 is YYEEEE. The CDR3 contains 14 residues.

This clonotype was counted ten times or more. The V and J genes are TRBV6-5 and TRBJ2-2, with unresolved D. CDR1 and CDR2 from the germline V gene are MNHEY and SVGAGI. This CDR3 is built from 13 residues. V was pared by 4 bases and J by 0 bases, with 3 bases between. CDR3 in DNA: TGTGCCAGCAGTTGGGCGAACACCGGGGAGCTGTTTTTT. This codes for CASSWANTGELFF.

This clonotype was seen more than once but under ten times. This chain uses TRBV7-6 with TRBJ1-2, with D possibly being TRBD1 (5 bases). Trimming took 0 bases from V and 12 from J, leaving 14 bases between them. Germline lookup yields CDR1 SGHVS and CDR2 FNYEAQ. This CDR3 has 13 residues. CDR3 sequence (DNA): TGTGCCAGCAGCTTAGCGGCAGGGAGGCAGAACACCTTC. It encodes CASSLAAGRQNTF. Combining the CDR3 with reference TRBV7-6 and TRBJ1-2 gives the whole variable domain GAGVSQSPRYKVTKRGQDVALRCDPISGHVSLYWYRQALGQGPEFLTYFNYEAQQDKSGLPNDRFSAERPEGSISTLTIQRTEQRDSAMYRCASSLAAGRQNTFGSGTRLTVV.

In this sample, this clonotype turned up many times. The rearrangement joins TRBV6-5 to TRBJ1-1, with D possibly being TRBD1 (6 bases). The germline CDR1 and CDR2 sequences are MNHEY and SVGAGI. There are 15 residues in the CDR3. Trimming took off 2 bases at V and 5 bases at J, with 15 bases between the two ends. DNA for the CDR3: TGTGCCAGCAGTTACGGTCGGGGGGCCGGAACTGAAGCTTTCTTT. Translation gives CASSYGRGAGTEAFF.

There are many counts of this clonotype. CDR3 DNA sequence: TGTGCCAGCAGCCCCGACCGCGGCTCCTACAATGAGCAGTTCTTC. Residues: CASSPDRGSYNEQFF. The chain is built from TRBV18 and TRBJ2-1; unclear D gene. Germline CDR1 and CDR2: KGHSH and LQKENI. Deletions cut 8 bases from V and 0 bases from J, with 14 bases between. The CDR3 contains 15 residues.

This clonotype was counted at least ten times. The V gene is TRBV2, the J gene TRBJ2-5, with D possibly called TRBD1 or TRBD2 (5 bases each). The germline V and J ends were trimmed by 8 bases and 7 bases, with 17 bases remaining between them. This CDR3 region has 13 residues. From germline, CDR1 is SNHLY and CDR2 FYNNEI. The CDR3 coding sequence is TGTGCCAGCCGTAGAGGGAAGGGGTGGACCCAGTACTTC. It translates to CASRRGKGWTQYF.

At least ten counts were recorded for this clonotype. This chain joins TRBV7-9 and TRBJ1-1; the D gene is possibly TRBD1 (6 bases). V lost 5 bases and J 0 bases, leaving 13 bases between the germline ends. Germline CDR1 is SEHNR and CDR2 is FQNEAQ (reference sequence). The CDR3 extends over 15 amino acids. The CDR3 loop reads CASSHPGHMNTEAFF. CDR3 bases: TGTGCCAGCAGCCACCCGGGACATATGAACACTGAAGCTTTCTTT. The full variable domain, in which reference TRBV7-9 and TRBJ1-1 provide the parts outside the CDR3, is DTGVSQNPRHKITKRGQNVTFRCDPISEHNRLYWYRQTLGQGPEFLTYFQNEAQLEKSRLLSDRFSAERPKGSFSTLEIQRTEQGDSAMYLCASSHPGHMNTEAFFGQGTRLTVV.